Below, one TCR beta chain is given with its context. This entry comes from a study of blood T cell repertoires in COVID-19. For the study at large: The analysed material was cDNA or gDNA that came from T cells, B-cell-depleted T cells, or PBMCs.

One Seattle source followed patients from active infection through their disease course. Authors' methods: It was from reference gene primer amplification that nucleated cell counts were estimated. Method: immunoSEQ multiplex PCR; TCRdb's copy keeps in-frame clones and lacks some. V and J calls and clone size are as listed in that table; D and trimming were resolved from the DNA. Of approximately 300,000 clones in the sample, about four fifths were seen once. CDR3 size: 13 residues. V gave up 3 bases and J gave up 6 bases, with 12 bases separating them. The V gene's germline CDR1 is SGHRS and CDR2 YFSETQ.

The receptor was isolated from a person aged 65 to 85 with COVID-19, enrolled during active disease. This chain connects TRBV5-1 to TRBJ1-2; maybe TRBD1 (5 bases). The source material was peripheral blood. CDR3 loop: CASSWGQGNGYTF. Written as DNA, the CDR3 is TGCGCCAGCAGCTGGGGTCAGGGTAATGGCTACACCTTC.